This T cell receptor (beta chain) was captured by sequencing in a study of shared clonotypes between healthy human individuals. Original handling: ImmunoSEQ yielded junction-only sequences lacking quality scores, so filtering differed. Using immunoSEQ multiplex PCR, the repertoire was profiled, and TCRdb retains in-frame clones only, with some absent. That table gives V, J and clone size, and the DNA gave D and trimming. The sample has roughly 650,000 clones; about 96% are singletons. About this clone: The target antigen is unknown.

Notes on the study in general: Non-shared clonotypes had lower generation probabilities than those shared by all four donors.

The germline CDR1 and CDR2 sequences are MGHRA and YSYEKL. The CDR3 consists of 16 residues. The V gene end was trimmed by 4 bases and the J gene end by 0 bases; junction bases not matched to a gene: 7. The specimen was naive CD4+ T cells sorted from blood. Regarding subset: CD45RA+ positively selected. The gene calls are TRBV4-1 and TRBJ2-7; TRBD2 matches 9 bases. This clonotype was obtained from a woman in her thirties in good health. The CDR3 DNA reads as TGCGCCAGCAGCCGATTTTCTAGCGGGGACTCCTACGAGCAGTACTTC. It yields the protein CASSRFSSGDSYEQYF.